This T cell receptor beta chain emerged from a study of OX40 agonist ivuxolimab in advanced cancers. The table came from immunoSEQ multiplex PCR; TCRdb's copy has only in-frame clones and leaves some out. The table lists under 90,000 clones, roughly 85% of them singletons, with roughly 0.22% in the top ten. The TCR sequence derives from an adult with an advanced solid tumor such as melanoma, head and neck, liver or kidney cancer. The starting material was CD4+ or CD8+ T cells sorted from blood, obtained in a trial of the OX40 agonist ivuxolimab.

The CDR3 nucleotides are TGTGCCACCGGGGGGAGGGTGGCGAACACTGAAGCTTTCTTT. Translated, it gives CATGGRVANTEAFF. This chain joins TRBV13 and TRBJ1-1, with D possibly being TRBD1 (5 bases). Trimming took off 10 bases at V and 1 base at J, with 16 bases between the two ends. Germline assignment: CDR1 PRHDT and CDR2 FYEKMQ (reference sequence). The CDR3 spans 14 residues.